This T cell receptor (beta chain) was identified during a study of cytomegalovirus exposure and HLA in healthy donors. The PCR used 60 Vbeta and 13 Jbeta primers. Produced via immunoSEQ multiplex PCR; TCRdb's table is partial and in-frame only. This sample contains under 200,000 clones. This CDR3 has 15 residues. Germline V lookup: CDR1 SGHNT, CDR2 YYREEE (reference sequence). The V and J ends lost 4 bases and 5 bases, in that order; junction bases with no gene match: 11. The TCR was taken from a man between 25 and 39 years old in good health and CMV-seronegative. The chain employs TRBV5-4 and TRBJ2-5; TRBD1 agrees at 7 bases. The specimen was PBMCs. CDR3 sequence reads: CASSTRQGPGETQYF. The CDR3 coding sequence is TGTGCCAGCAGCACGCGACAGGGTCCGGGGGAGACCCAGTACTTC.